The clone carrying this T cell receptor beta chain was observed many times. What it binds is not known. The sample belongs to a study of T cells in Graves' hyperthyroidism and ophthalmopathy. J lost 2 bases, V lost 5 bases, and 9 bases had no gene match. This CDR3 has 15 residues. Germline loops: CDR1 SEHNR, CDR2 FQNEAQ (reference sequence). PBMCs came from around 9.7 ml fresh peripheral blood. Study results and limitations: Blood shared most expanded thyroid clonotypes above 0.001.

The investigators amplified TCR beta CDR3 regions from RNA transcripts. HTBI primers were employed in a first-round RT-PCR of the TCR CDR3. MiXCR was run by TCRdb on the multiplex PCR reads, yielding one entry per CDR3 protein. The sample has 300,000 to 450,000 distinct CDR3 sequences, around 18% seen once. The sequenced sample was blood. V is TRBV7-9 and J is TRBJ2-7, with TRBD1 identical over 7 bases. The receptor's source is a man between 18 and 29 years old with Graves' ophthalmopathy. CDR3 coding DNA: TGTGCCAGCAGCCACACCGGGACAGACCCCTACGAGCAGTACTTC. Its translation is CASSHTGTDPYEQYF.